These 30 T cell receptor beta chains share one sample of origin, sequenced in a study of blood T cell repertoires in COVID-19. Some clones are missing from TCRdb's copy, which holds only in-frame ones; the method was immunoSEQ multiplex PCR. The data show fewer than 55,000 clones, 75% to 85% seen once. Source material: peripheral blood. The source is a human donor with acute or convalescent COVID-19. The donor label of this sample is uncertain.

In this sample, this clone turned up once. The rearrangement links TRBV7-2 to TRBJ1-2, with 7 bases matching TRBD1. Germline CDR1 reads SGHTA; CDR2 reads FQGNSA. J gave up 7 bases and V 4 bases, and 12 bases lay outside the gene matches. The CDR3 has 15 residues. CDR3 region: CASSSAPTGERGYTF. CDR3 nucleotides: TGTGCCAGCAGCTCGGCGCCTACAGGGGAACGTGGCTACACCTTC.

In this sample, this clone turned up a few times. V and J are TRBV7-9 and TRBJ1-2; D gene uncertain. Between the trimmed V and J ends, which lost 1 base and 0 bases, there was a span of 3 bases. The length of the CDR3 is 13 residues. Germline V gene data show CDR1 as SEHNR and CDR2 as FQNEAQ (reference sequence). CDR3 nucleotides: TGTGCCAGCAGCTTAGGTACTAACTATGGCTACACCTTC. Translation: CASSLGTNYGYTF. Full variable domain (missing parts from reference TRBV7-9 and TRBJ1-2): DTGVSQNPRHKITKRGQNVTFRCDPISEHNRLYWYRQTLGQGPEFLTYFQNEAQLEKSRLLSDRFSAERPKGSFSTLEIQRTEQGDSAMYLCASSLGTNYGYTFGSGTRLTVV.

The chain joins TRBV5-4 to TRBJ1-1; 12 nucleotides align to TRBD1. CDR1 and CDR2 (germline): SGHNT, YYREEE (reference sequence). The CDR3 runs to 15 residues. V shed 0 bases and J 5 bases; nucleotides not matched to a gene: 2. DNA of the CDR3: TGTGCCAGCAGCTTGGGGGACAGGGGGCTGACTGAAGCTTTCTTT. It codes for CASSLGDRGLTEAFF.

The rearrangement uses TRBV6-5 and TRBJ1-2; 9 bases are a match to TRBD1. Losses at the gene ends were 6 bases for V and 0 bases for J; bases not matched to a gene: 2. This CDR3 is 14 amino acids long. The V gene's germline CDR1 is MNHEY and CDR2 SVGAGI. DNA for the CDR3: TGTGCCAGCAGGAGGGACAGGGCTAACTATGGCTACACCTTC. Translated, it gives CASRRDRANYGYTF.

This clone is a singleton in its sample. The CDR3 loop reads CASSKAGTGGTEAFF. The CDR3 bases are TGCGCCAGCAGCAAAGCCGGGACAGGGGGGACTGAAGCTTTCTTT. The V call is TRBV10-1, the J call TRBJ1-1, with 11 bases that match TRBD1. Germline CDR1 is WNHNN and CDR2 is SYGVQD (reference sequence). V shed 6 bases, J shed 5 bases, and the junction held 8 bases outside the gene matches. This CDR3 spans 15 amino acids.

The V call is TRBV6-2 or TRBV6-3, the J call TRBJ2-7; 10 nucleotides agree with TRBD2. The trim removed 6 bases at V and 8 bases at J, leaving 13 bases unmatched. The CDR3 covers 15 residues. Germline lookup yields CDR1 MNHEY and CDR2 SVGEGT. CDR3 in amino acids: CASSRSSGGEIKQYF. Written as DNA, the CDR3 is TGTGCCAGCAGCCGATCTAGCGGGGGTGAGATTAAGCAGTACTTC.

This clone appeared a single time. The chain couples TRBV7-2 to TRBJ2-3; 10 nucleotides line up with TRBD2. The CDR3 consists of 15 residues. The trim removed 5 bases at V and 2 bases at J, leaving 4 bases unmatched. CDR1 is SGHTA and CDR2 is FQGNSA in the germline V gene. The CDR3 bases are TGTGCCAGCAGCCCAAGCGGGAGGGACACAGATACGCAGTATTTT. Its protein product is CASSPSGRDTDTQYF.

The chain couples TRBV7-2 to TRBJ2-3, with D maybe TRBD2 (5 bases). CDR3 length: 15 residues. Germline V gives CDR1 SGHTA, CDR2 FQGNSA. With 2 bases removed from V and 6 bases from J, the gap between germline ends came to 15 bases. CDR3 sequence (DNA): TGTGCCAGCAGCTTACGAAGAGGGTACGGGGATACGCAGTATTTT. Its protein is CASSLRRGYGDTQYF. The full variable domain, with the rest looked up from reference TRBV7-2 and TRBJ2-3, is GAGVSQSPSNKVTEKGKDVELRCDPISGHTALYWYRQSLGQGLEFLIYFQGNSAPDKSGLPSDRFSAERTGGSVSTLTIQRTQQEDSAVYLCASSLRRGYGDTQYFGPGTRLTVL.

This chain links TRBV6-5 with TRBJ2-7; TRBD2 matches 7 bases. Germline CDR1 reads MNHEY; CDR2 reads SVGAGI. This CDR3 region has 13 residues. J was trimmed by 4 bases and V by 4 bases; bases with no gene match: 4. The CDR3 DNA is TGTGCCAGCAGTTCGGGGGAGGGGTACGAGCAGTACTTC. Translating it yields CASSSGEGYEQYF.

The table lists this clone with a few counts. The CDR3 region has the DNA TGTGCCAGCAGACAAGGACAGGGGATCCTCGAGGGAGGCTACACCTTC. Its protein is CASRQGQGILEGGYTF. The chain uses TRBV7-8 and TRBJ1-2, with 9 nucleotides matching TRBD1. The V and J ends lost 6 bases and 8 bases, in that order; junction bases with no gene match: 16. The CDR3 sequence is 16 residues long. Germline CDR1 and CDR2: SGHVS and FQNEAQ.

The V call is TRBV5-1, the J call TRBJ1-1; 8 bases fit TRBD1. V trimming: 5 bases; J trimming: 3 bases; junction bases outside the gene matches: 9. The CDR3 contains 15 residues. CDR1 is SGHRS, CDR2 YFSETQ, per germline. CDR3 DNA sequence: TGCGCCAGCAGGATACAGGGGGAGGGCGACACTGAAGCTTTCTTT. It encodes CASRIQGEGDTEAFF.

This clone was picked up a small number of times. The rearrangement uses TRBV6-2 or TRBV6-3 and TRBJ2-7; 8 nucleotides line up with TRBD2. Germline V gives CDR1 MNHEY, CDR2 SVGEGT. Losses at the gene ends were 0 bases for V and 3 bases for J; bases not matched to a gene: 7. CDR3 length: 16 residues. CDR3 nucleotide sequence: TGTGCCAGCAGTTACTCGTCACTAGCGGTCCTCTACGAGCAGTACTTC. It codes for CASSYSSLAVLYEQYF.

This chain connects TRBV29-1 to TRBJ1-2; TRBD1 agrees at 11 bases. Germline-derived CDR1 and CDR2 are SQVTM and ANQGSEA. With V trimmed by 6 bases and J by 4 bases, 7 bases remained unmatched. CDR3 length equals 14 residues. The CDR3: CSVSLGQGAYGYTF. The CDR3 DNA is TGCAGCGTGAGCCTTGGACAGGGGGCCTATGGCTACACCTTC.

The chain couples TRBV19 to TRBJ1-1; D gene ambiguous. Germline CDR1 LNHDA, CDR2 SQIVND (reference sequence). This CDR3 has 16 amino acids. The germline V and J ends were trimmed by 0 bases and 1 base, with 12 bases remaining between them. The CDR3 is CASSIDSMGANTEAFF. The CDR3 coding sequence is TGTGCCAGTAGTATAGATAGTATGGGAGCGAACACTGAAGCTTTCTTT.

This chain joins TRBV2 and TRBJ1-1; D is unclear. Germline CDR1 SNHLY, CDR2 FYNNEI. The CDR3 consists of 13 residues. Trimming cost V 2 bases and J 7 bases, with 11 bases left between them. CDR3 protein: CASSELGLVEAFF. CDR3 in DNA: TGTGCCAGCAGTGAACTGGGCTTGGTTGAAGCTTTCTTT.

The CDR3 DNA sequence: TGTGCCAGCAGTTTTCGGGGGGTCCAATATGGCTACACCTTC. As protein: CASSFRGVQYGYTF. The V gene is TRBV28, the J gene TRBJ1-2; tentatively, D is TRBD1 (5 bases). Per germline, CDR1 MDHEN and CDR2 SYDVKM. The CDR3 runs 14 residues. Between the trimmed V and J ends, which lost 3 bases and 5 bases, there was a span of 13 bases.

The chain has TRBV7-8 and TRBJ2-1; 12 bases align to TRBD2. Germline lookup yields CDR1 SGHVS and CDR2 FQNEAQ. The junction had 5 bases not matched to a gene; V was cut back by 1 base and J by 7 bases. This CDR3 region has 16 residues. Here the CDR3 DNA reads TGTGCCAGCAGCTTAGGGACTAGCGGGAACTATAATGAGCAGTTCTTC. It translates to CASSLGTSGNYNEQFF.

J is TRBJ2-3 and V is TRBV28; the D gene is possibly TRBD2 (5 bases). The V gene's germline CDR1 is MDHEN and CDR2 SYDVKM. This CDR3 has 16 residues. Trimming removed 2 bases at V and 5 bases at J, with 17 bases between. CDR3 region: CASSLPVYLAKDTQYF. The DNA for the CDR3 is TGTGCCAGCAGTTTACCGGTCTATCTAGCAAAAGATACGCAGTATTTT.

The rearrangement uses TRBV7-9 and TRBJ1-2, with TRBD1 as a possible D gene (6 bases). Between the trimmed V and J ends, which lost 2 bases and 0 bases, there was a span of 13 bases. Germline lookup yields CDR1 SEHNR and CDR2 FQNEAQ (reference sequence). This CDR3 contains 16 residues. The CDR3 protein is CASSLSGAEANYGYTF. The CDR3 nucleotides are TGTGCCAGCAGCTTATCAGGGGCGGAAGCTAACTATGGCTACACCTTC. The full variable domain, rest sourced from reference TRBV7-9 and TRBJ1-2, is DTGVSQNPRHKITKRGQNVTFRCDPISEHNRLYWYRQTLGQGPEFLTYFQNEAQLEKSRLLSDRFSAERPKGSFSTLEIQRTEQGDSAMYLCASSLSGAEANYGYTFGSGTRLTVV.

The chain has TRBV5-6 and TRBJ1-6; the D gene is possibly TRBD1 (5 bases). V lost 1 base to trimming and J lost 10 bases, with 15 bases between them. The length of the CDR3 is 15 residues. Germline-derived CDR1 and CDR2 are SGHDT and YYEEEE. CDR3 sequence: CASSLFQGTVSPLHF. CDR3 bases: TGTGCCAGCAGCTTGTTTCAGGGTACGGTCTCACCCCTCCACTTT.

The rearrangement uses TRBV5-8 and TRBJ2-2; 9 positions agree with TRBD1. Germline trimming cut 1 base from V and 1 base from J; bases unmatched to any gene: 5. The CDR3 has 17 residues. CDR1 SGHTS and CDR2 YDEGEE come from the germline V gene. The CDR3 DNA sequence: TGTGCCAGCAGCTTGACCTGGGGACAGGGGAACACCGGGGAGCTGTTTTTT. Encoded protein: CASSLTWGQGNTGELFF.

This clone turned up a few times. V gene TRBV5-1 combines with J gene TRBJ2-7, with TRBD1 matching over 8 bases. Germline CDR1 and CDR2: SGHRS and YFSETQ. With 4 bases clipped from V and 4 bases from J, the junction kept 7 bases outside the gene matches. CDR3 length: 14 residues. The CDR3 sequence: CASSPDRGGYEQYF. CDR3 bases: TGCGCCAGCAGCCCCGACAGGGGAGGATACGAGCAGTACTTC.

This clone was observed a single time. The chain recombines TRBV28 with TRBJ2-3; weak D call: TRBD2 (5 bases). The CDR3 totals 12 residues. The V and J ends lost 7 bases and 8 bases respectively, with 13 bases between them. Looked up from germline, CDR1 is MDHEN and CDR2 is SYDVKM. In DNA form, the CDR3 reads TGTGCCAGCACGCGGACGGAGGCTACGCAGTATTTT. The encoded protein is CASTRTEATQYF.

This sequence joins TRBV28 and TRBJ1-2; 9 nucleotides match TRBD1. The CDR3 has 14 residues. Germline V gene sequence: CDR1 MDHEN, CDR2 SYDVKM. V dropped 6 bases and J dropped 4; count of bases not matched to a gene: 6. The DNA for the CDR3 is TGTGCCAGCAGCTCACAGGGGGCGGGCTATGGCTACACCTTC. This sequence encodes CASSSQGAGYGYTF.

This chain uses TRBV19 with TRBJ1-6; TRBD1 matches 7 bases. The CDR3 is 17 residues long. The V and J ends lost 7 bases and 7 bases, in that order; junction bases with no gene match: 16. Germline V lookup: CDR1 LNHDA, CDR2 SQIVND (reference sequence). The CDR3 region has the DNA TGTGCCAGTACCGATTCGACAGGGCCAGGGTTAAATTCACCCCTCCACTTT. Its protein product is CASTDSTGPGLNSPLHF.

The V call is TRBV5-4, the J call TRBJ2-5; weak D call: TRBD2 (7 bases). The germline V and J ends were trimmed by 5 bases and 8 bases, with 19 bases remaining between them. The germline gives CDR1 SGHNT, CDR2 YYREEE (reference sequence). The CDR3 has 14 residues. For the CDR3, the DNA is TGTGCCAGCAGTTGGGGGGGGCCCTGGGGTACCCAGTACTTC. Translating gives CASSWGGPWGTQYF.

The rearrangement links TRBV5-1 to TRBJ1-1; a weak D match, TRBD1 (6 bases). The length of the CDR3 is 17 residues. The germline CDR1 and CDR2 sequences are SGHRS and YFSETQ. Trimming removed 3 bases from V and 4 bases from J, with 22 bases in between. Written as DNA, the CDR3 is TGCGCCAGCAGCTCACCCACAGGTCAGGGGAAGGGCACTGAAGCTTTCTTT. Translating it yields CASSSPTGQGKGTEAFF.

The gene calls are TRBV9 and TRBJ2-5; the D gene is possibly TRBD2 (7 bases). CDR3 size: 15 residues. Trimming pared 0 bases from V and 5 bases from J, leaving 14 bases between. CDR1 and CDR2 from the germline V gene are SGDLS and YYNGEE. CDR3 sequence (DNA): TGTGCCAGCAGCGTAGATAGGGGGGGCCCGGAGACCCAGTACTTC. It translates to CASSVDRGGPETQYF.

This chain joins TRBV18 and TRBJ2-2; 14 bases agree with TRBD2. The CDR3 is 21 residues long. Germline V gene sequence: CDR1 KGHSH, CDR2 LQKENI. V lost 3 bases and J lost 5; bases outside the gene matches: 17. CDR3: CASSPQAKPGLAGVRTGELFF. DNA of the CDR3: TGTGCCAGCTCACCGCAAGCCAAACCGGGACTAGCGGGAGTAAGAACCGGGGAGCTGTTTTTT.

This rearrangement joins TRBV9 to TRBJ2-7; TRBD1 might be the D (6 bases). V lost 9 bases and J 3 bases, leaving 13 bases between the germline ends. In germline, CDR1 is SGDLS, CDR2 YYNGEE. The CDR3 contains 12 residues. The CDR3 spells CANTTGYYEQYF. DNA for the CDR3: TGTGCCAACACTACAGGGTACTACGAGCAGTACTTC.